Listed below are T cell receptor beta chains from one sample, sequenced in a study of blood T cell repertoires in COVID-19. Assay used: immunoSEQ multiplex PCR; TCRdb lists only in-frame clones, some missing. The table has around 68,000 clones, about 81% seen once. Sample: peripheral blood. These receptors were collected from a human donor in a cohort sampled during active COVID-19. Both conserved end residues are part of each CDR3. A D gene is named only where the DNA matches it firmly. Clone size appears in some rows only: once, few, many, or a class for an expanded clone.

clone_size j_call cdr3_length v_call d_call cdr3_nt cdr3_aa
- TRBJ1-4 14 TRBV30 TRBD1 TGTGCCTGGACTTTCACAGGGGTCGGTGAAAAACTGTTTTTT CAWTFTGVGEKLFF
- TRBJ2-2 17 TRBV24-1 - TGTGCCACCAGTGATTTGAACGCAGGCGCGGGCACCGGGGAGCTGTTTTTT CATSDLNAGAGTGELFF
- TRBJ2-1 16 TRBV11-2 TRBD2 TGTGCCAGCAGCTTAGCGTCCGGGACTAGCGCCCATGAGCAGTTCTTC CASSLASGTSAHEQFF
- TRBJ2-5 15 TRBV28 - TGTGCCAGCAGCCCCGCGGGGGCTTACCAAGAGACCCAGTACTTC CASSPAGAYQETQYF
once TRBJ2-5 12 TRBV11-2 - TGTGCCAGCAGCTTAGAGCGAGAGACCCAGTACTTC CASSLERETQYF
- TRBJ1-3 14 TRBV18 - TGTGCCAGCTCGAGCCAGGGGTATGGAAACACCATATATTTT CASSSQGYGNTIYF
- TRBJ2-7 15 TRBV30 TRBD1 TGTGCCTGGAGTGCAACAGGGGGCGATGCCTACGAGCAGTACTTC CAWSATGGDAYEQYF
- TRBJ2-7 14 TRBV18 TRBD2 TGTGCCAGCTCACCCACTAGCGGGACTTACGAGCAGTACTTC CASSPTSGTYEQYF
- TRBJ2-1 13 TRBV27 - TGTGCCAGCAGTTTATCGGTTACTAATGAGCAGTTCTTC CASSLSVTNEQFF
- TRBJ2-1 15 TRBV2 - TGTGCCAGCAGGTACCTCGGGGGATTAGCCAATGAGCAGTTCTTC CASRYLGGLANEQFF
- TRBJ2-1 15 TRBV5-1 TRBD1 TGCGCCAGCAGCTGGGGGACAGGGGCTGGGGATGAGCAGTTCTTC CASSWGTGAGDEQFF
- TRBJ2-5 11 TRBV5-1 - TGCGCCAGCAGCTCGCAGGGGACCCAGTACTTC CASSSQGTQYF
- TRBJ2-3 12 TRBV19 - TGTGCCAGTAGCCAAGCTACAGATACGCAGTATTTT CASSQATDTQYF
- TRBJ2-5 15 TRBV6-5 TRBD1 TGTGCCAGCAGTCGGGACAGGGGGCGCAAAGAGACCCAGTACTTC CASSRDRGRKETQYF
- TRBJ1-5 13 TRBV6-5 - TGTGCCAGCATGGCAGGGGTCAATCAGCCCCAGCATTTT CASMAGVNQPQHF
few TRBJ1-5 14 TRBV28 TRBD1 TGTGCCAGCAGTCACCCAGGGGGAAATCAGCCCCAGCATTTT CASSHPGGNQPQHF